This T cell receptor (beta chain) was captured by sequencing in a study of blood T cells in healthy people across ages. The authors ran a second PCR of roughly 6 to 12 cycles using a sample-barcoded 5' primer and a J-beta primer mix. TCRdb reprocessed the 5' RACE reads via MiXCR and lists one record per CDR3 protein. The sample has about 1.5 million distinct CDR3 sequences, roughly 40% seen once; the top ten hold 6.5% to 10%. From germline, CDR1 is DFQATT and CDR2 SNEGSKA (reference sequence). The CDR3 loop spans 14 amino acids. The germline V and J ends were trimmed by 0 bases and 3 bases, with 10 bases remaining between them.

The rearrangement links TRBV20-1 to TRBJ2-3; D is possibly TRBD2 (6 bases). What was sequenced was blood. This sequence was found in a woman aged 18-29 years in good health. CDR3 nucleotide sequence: TGCAGTGCTAGAGAATGGGGGGTGACAGATACGCAGTATTTT. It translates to CSAREWGVTDTQYF.